Each of the 27 T cell receptor beta chains below was sequenced from the same sample in a study of T cell repertoires in cytomegalovirus infection. TCRdb re-derived calls from the reads in MiXCR, one entry per CDR3 protein. The profile shows approximately 160,000 distinct CDR3 sequences, 17% of them singletons. Input material: CD8+ T cells from PBMCs. The receptors stem from a human donor in good health (CMV status not recorded). Some clones in this sample may be carry-over from other donors' samples.

The CDR3 loop reads CASSLGGQTGELFF. CDR3 in DNA: TGTGCCAGCAGCTTGGGGGGGCAGACCGGGGAGCTGTTTTTT. The rearrangement links TRBV7-8 to TRBJ2-2; perhaps TRBD2 as D (7 bases). This CDR3 spans 14 amino acids. V was trimmed by 3 bases and J by 5 bases, leaving 10 bases between them. Germline loops: CDR1 SGHVS, CDR2 FQNEAQ.

The V call is TRBV7-8, the J call TRBJ2-3; weak D call: TRBD2 (7 bases). Between the trimmed V and J ends, which lost 5 bases and 2 bases, there was a span of 14 bases. The CDR3 totals 15 residues. CDR1 and CDR2 (germline): SGHVS, FQNEAQ. CDR3 in amino acids: CASSPRGGYTDTQYF. As DNA, the CDR3 is TGTGCCAGCAGCCCTAGGGGGGGATACACAGATACGCAGTATTTT. Complete variable domain (other parts from reference TRBV7-8 and TRBJ2-3): GAGVSQSPRYKVAKRGQDVALRCDPISGHVSLFWYQQALGQGPEFLTYFQNEAQLDKSGLPSDRFFAERPEGSVSTLKIQRTQQEDSAVYLCASSPRGGYTDTQYFGPGTRLTVL.

This sequence joins TRBV7-6 and TRBJ2-1, with 10 nucleotides matching TRBD2. V lost 5 bases to trimming and J lost 2 bases; unmatched junction nucleotides: 6. CDR1 and CDR2 from the germline V gene are SGHVS and FNYEAQ. The CDR3 is 16 amino acids. This CDR3 is CASSPSSGRAYNEQFF. The DNA for the CDR3 is TGTGCCAGCAGCCCCTCGAGCGGGAGGGCCTACAATGAGCAGTTCTTC. Filled out from reference TRBV7-6 and TRBJ2-1, the complete variable domain reads GAGVSQSPRYKVTKRGQDVALRCDPISGHVSLYWYRQALGQGPEFLTYFNYEAQQDKSGLPNDRFSAERPEGSISTLTIQRTEQRDSAMYRCASSPSSGRAYNEQFFGPGTRLTVL.

CDR3 region: CASSQDLARSYEQYF. As DNA, the CDR3 is TGCGCCAGCAGCCAAGACCTAGCGAGGAGCTACGAGCAGTACTTC. The chain links TRBV4-3 to TRBJ2-7; D is possibly TRBD2 (6 bases). CDR1 is LGHNA, CDR2 YSLEER, per germline. This CDR3 has 15 amino acids. The V and J ends lost 0 bases and 3 bases respectively, with 12 bases between them.

This clonotype appeared a few times. The genes are TRBV7-6 and TRBJ2-7, with 9 bases aligning to TRBD1. The CDR3 length is 15 residues. Per the germline V gene, CDR1 is SGHVS and CDR2 is FNYEAQ. The junction had 10 bases not matched to a gene; V was cut back by 5 bases and J by 5 bases. CDR3 in DNA: TGTGCCAGCAGCATCGAGACAGGGGGATTACACGAGCAGTACTTC. It is translated as CASSIETGGLHEQYF.

This clonotype was counted between two and nine times. The chain is built from TRBV7-3 and TRBJ2-1; 11 positions agree with TRBD2. With V trimmed by 4 bases and J by 8 bases, 7 bases remained unmatched. Per germline, CDR1 SGHTA and CDR2 FQGTGA. The CDR3 length is 15 residues. The CDR3 DNA is TGTGCCAGCAGCTCATCTAGCGGGGGGTTTTATGAGCAGTTCTTC. Translating gives CASSSSSGGFYEQFF.

This clonotype was counted ten times or more. The chain uses TRBV7-3 and TRBJ1-1, with a tentative D call TRBD1 (6 bases). The V gene lost 2 bases and the J gene lost 8 bases, with 21 bases spanning the gap. The CDR3 is made up of 16 amino acids. Germline loops: CDR1 SGHTA, CDR2 FQGTGA. The CDR3 reads CASSLSGGRGLSEAFF. The CDR3 DNA reads TGTGCCAGCAGCTTATCGGGGGGCAGGGGACTTTCCGAAGCTTTCTTT.

This clonotype occurred many times. The CDR3 DNA sequence: TGTGCCAGCAGCCACCGGGAGTTCAATGAGCAGTTCTTC. Translating it yields CASSHREFNEQFF. The rearrangement joins TRBV7-9 to TRBJ2-1, with D possibly matching TRBD2 (6 bases). This CDR3 spans 13 amino acids. Per the germline V gene, CDR1 is SEHNR and CDR2 is FQNEAQ (reference sequence). Trimming left V 5 bases short and J 6 bases short, with 11 bases between.

This chain joins TRBV12-5 and TRBJ2-1; D possibly matches TRBD1 or TRBD2 (5 bases each). The V end lost 0 bases, the J end lost 5 bases, and 17 bases lay between the germline ends. CDR3 length equals 17 residues. Germline CDR1 reads LGHNT; CDR2 reads FRNRAP. The CDR3: CASGLVPGQGVNNEQFF. DNA of the CDR3: TGTGCTAGTGGTTTGGTACCGGGTCAGGGAGTAAACAATGAGCAGTTCTTC. Filled out from reference TRBV12-5 and TRBJ2-1, the complete variable domain reads DARVTQTPRHKVTEMGQEVTMRCQPILGHNTVFWYRQTMMQGLELLAYFRNRAPLDDSGMPKDRFSAEMPDATLATLKIQPSEPRDSAVYFCASGLVPGQGVNNEQFFGPGTRLTVL.

This clonotype has just a few counts. This rearrangement joins TRBV28 to TRBJ2-3, with 10 positions matching TRBD1. With V trimmed by 10 bases and J by 3 bases, 10 bases remained unmatched. CDR1 is MDHEN and CDR2 is SYDVKM in the germline V gene. The CDR3 extends over 15 amino acids. In nucleotides, the CDR3 is TGTGCCATCCAGAGGGGACAGGGGAAAACAGATACGCAGTATTTT. Translation gives CAIQRGQGKTDTQYF. Using reference TRBV28 and TRBJ2-3 for the parts outside the CDR3, the full variable domain is DVKVTQSSRYLVKRTGEKVFLECVQDMDHENMFWYRQDPGLGLRLIYFSYDVKMKEKGDIPEGYSVSREKKERFSLILESASTNQTSMYLCAIQRGQGKTDTQYFGPGTRLTVL.

J is TRBJ2-1 and V is TRBV7-9, with 12 bases that match TRBD2. The germline gives CDR1 SEHNR, CDR2 FQNEAQ (reference sequence). The CDR3 has 14 amino acids. J gave up 6 bases and V 8 bases, and 5 bases lay outside the gene matches. The DNA for the CDR3 is TGTGCCAGCTACGAACTAGCGGGGGGCAATGAGCAGTTCTTC. Residues: CASYELAGGNEQFF.

The V and J genes are TRBV7-3 and TRBJ2-1; the D gene is possibly TRBD2 (7 bases). The CDR3 is made up of 13 amino acids. Trimming left V 8 bases short and J 6 bases short, with 14 bases between. Germline CDR1 is SGHTA and CDR2 is FQGTGA. Here the CDR3 reads CASAGGLTNEQFF. CDR3 nucleotides: TGTGCCAGCGCCGGGGGGCTGACCAATGAGCAGTTCTTC.

The gene calls are TRBV7-8 and TRBJ2-1; 7 nucleotides agree with TRBD2. V shed 10 bases, J shed 6 bases, and the junction held 12 bases outside the gene matches. Germline V gives CDR1 SGHVS, CDR2 FQNEAQ. This CDR3 region has 14 residues. The CDR3 bases are TGTGCCACCTACCCGGGACTAAGAGGCAATGAGCAGTTCTTC. This gives the protein CATYPGLRGNEQFF.

The CDR3 region has the DNA TGTGCCAGCAGTTATGTCGGAGGTGGCACTGAAGCTTTCTTT. Its protein product is CASSYVGGGTEAFF. V usage is TRBV6-5 and J usage is TRBJ1-1; D is uncertain. The CDR3 consists of 14 residues. The germline CDR1 and CDR2 sequences are MNHEY and SVGAGI. V was trimmed by 3 bases and J by 4 bases, leaving 12 bases between them.

The genes are TRBV28 and TRBJ1-4; D remains ambiguous. This CDR3 contains 14 residues. V was cut by 3 bases and J by 4 bases, with 9 bases left in between. Germline V gives CDR1 MDHEN, CDR2 SYDVKM. The CDR3 sequence: CASSFFRYNEKLFF. The CDR3 DNA reads as TGTGCCAGCAGTTTTTTCAGGTATAATGAAAAACTGTTTTTT.

Ten or more counts support this clonotype. V gene TRBV7-2 combines with J gene TRBJ2-3; 8 bases fit TRBD1. The trim removed 1 base at V and 5 bases at J, leaving 14 bases unmatched. The CDR3 has 18 residues. Germline assignment: CDR1 SGHTA and CDR2 FQGNSA. The CDR3 region has the DNA TGTGCCAGCAGCTTAGACCAATCATCCAGGGGGCATAGAGATACGCAGTATTTT. Its protein is CASSLDQSSRGHRDTQYF.

This clonotype was counted only a few times. V usage is TRBV6-2 or TRBV6-3 and J usage is TRBJ2-6, with D perhaps matching TRBD1 (6 bases). The CDR3 covers 12 residues. The ends were cut back, 7 bases at V and 10 bases at J, with 11 bases in the middle. The germline V gene has CDR1 MNHEY and CDR2 SVGEGT. This CDR3 is CASTFDRNVLTF. In nucleotides, the CDR3 is TGTGCCAGCACCTTCGACAGGAACGTCCTGACTTTC.

This clonotype was seen more than once but under ten times. V is TRBV6-2 or TRBV6-3 and J is TRBJ2-5, with no clear D. CDR1 and CDR2 (germline): MNHEY, SVGEGT. This CDR3 spans 10 amino acids. V lost 8 bases, J lost 5 bases, and 6 bases lay in between. CDR3 sequence (DNA): TGTGCCAGCGGGTGGGAGACCCAGTACTTC. Translated, it gives CASGWETQYF.

This clonotype was observed a few times. CDR3 region: CSASVIGNTIYF. DNA of the CDR3: TGCAGTGCTAGTGTGATTGGAAACACCATATATTTT. The J gene is TRBJ1-3, the V gene TRBV20-1, with no clear D. V lost 3 bases and J lost 3, with 6 bases in between. Germline CDR1 is DFQATT and CDR2 is SNEGSKA (reference sequence). The CDR3 has 12 residues.

The rearrangement links TRBV6-5 to TRBJ2-1; the match to TRBD1 covers 9 bases. This CDR3 has 15 amino acids. The germline CDR1 and CDR2 sequences are MNHEY and SVGAGI. Trimming at V came to 6 bases and at J to 3 bases, leaving 6 bases not matched to a gene. The CDR3 is CASSTRDRVYNEQFF. As DNA, the CDR3 is TGTGCCAGCAGCACCCGGGACAGGGTCTACAATGAGCAGTTCTTC.

This clonotype was seen more than once but under ten times. The chain employs TRBV28 and TRBJ1-5; D perhaps matches TRBD1 (6 bases). The CDR3 covers 14 residues. Trimming pared 6 bases from V and 0 bases from J, leaving 9 bases between. The germline gives CDR1 MDHEN, CDR2 SYDVKM. The CDR3 DNA sequence: TGTGCCAGCAGAGTCAGGGGTAGCAATCAGCCCCAGCATTTT. This gives the protein CASRVRGSNQPQHF.

In this sample, this clonotype turned up a few times. The genes are TRBV7-2 and TRBJ2-7; D is unresolved. CDR3 size: 15 residues. The V gene's germline CDR1 is SGHTA and CDR2 FQGNSA. V was trimmed by 1 base and J by 0 bases, leaving 10 bases between them. CDR3 in amino acids: CASSLERSSSYEQYF. As DNA, the CDR3 is TGTGCCAGCAGCTTAGAGAGGTCATCCTCCTACGAGCAGTACTTC.

The chain couples TRBV6-2 or TRBV6-3 to TRBJ2-7; no reliable D call. The length of the CDR3 is 12 residues. In germline, CDR1 is MNHEY, CDR2 SVGEGT. V dropped 4 bases and J dropped 3 bases, with 7 bases sitting between them. CDR3 loop: CASSSVDYEQYF. In DNA, the CDR3 is TGTGCCAGCAGTTCTGTGGACTACGAGCAGTACTTC.

This clonotype is categorized as medium-sized. The chain links TRBV20-1 to TRBJ2-1; D remains unclear. This CDR3 has 14 amino acids. Germline values: CDR1 DFQATT, CDR2 SNEGSKA (reference sequence). The V and J ends lost 6 bases and 0 bases respectively, with 12 bases between them. CDR3 sequence reads: CSARDFYSYNEQFF. DNA for the CDR3: TGCAGTGCGCGAGACTTCTACTCCTACAATGAGCAGTTCTTC.

The chain employs TRBV12-3 or TRBV12-4 and TRBJ2-2; D unclear. The CDR3 is made up of 16 amino acids. Trimming stripped 3 bases from V and 0 bases from J, with 11 bases between. CDR3 sequence: CASSFLWPPNTGELFF. CDR3 DNA: TGTGCCAGCAGTTTTCTTTGGCCGCCGAACACCGGGGAGCTGTTTTTT.

This clonotype was detected only a few times. The chain employs TRBV7-2 and TRBJ2-1, with 9 bases identical to TRBD1. The J segment lost 7 bases and the V segment lost 8 bases, leaving 15 bases of the junction unmatched. The germline V gene has CDR1 SGHTA and CDR2 FQGNSA. This CDR3 spans 16 amino acids. The CDR3 sequence is CASDHGRTGVRNEQFF. The CDR3 DNA is TGTGCCAGCGACCACGGACGGACAGGGGTTAGGAATGAGCAGTTCTTC.

This clonotype was observed a few times. The V and J genes are TRBV30 and TRBJ1-1; 7 bases align to TRBD1. The V gene's germline CDR1 is GTSNPN and CDR2 SVGIG (reference sequence). The V segment lost 0 bases and the J segment 5 bases; nucleotides outside the gene matches: 9. This CDR3 region has 15 residues. The CDR3 spells CAWSVIDKGATEAFF. In DNA form, the CDR3 reads TGTGCCTGGAGTGTTATTGATAAGGGGGCTACTGAAGCTTTCTTT.